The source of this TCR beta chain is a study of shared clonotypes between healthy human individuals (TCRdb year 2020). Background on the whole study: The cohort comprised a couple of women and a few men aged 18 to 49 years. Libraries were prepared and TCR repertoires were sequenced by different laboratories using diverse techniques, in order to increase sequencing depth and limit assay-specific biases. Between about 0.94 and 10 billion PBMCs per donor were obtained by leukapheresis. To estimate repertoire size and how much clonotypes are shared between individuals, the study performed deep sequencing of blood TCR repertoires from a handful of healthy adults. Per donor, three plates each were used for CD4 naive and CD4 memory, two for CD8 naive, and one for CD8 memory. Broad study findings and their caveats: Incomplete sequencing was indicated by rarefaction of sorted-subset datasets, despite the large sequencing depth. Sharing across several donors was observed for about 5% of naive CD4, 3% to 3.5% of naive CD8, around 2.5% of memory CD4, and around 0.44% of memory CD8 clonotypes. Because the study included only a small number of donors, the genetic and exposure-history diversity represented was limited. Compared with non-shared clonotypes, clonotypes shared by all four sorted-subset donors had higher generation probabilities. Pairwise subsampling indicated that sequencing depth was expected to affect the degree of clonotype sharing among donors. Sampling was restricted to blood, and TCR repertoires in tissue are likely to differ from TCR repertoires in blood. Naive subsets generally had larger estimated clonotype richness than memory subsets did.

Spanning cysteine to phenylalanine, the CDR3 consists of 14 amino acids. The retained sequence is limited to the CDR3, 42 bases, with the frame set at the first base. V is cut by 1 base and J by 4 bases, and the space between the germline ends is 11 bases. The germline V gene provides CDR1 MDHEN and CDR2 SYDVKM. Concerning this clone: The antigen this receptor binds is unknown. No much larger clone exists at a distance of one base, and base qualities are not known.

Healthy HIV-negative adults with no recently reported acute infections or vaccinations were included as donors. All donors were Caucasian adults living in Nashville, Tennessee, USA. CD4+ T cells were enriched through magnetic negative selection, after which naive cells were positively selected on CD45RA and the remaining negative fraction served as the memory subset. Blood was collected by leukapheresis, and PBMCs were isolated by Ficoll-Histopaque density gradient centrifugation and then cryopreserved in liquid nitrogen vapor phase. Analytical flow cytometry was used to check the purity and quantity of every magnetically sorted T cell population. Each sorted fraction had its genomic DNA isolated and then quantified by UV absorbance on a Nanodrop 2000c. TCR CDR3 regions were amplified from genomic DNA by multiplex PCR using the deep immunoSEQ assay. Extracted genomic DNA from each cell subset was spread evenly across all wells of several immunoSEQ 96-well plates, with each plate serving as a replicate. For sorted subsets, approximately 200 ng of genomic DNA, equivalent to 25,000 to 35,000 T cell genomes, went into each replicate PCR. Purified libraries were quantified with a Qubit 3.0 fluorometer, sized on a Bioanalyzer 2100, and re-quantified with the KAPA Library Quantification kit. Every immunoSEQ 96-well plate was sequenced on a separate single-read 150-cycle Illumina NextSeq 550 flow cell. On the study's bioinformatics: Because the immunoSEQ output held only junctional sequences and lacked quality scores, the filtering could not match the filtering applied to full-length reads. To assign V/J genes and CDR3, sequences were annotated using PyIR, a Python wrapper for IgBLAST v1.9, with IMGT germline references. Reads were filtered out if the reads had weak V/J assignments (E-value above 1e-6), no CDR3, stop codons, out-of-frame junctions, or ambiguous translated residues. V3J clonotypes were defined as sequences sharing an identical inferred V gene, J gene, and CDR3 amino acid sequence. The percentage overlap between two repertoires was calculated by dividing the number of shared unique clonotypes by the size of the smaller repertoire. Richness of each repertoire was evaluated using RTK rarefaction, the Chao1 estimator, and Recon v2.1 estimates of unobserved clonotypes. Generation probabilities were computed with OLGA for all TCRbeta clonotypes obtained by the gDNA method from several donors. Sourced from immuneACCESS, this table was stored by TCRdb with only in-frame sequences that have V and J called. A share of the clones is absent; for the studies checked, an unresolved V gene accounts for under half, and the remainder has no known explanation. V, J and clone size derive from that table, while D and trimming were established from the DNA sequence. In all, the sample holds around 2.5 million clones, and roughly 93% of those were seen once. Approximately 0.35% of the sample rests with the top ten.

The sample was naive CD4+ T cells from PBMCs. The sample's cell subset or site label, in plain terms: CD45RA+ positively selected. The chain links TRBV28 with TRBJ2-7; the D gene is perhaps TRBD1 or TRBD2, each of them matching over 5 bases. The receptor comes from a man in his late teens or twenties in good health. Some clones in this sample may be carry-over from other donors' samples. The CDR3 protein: CASSLSGPSYEQYF. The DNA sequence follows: TGTGCCAGCAGTTTATCGGGGCCGTCTTACGAGCAGTACTTC.